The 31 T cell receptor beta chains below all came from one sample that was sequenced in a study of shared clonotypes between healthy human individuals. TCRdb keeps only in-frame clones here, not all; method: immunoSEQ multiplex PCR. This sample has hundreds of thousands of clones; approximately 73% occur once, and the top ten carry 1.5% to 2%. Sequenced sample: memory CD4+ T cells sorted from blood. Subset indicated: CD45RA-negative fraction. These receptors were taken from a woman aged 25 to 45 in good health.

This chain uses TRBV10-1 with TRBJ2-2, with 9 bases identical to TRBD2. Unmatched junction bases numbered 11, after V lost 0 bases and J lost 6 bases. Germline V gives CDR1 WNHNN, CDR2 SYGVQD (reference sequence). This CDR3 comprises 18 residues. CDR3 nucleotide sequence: TGCGCCAGCAGTGAGTCGAAGACCGGGACTAGCTCTCCCGGGGAGCTGTTTTTT. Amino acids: CASSESKTGTSSPGELFF.

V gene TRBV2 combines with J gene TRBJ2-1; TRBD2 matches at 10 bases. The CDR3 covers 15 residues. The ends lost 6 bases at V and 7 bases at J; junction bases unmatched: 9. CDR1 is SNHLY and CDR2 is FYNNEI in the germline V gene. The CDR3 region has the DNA TGTGCCAGCAGGTTACTAGCGGGGCCCCGTAATGAGCAGTTCTTC. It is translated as CASRLLAGPRNEQFF.

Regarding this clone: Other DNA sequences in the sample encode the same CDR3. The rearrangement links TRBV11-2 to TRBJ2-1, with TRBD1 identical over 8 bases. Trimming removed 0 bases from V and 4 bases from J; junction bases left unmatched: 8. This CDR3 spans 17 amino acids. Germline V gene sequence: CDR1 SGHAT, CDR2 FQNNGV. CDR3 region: CASSLDGGTGGYNEQFF. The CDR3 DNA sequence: TGTGCCAGCAGCTTAGATGGAGGGACAGGAGGATACAATGAGCAGTTCTTC. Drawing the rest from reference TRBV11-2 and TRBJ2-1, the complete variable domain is EAGVAQSPRYKIIEKRQSVAFWCNPISGHATLYWYQQILGQGPKLLIQFQNNGVVDDSQLPKDRFSAERLKGVDSTLKIQPAKLEDSAVYLCASSLDGGTGGYNEQFFGPGTRLTVL.

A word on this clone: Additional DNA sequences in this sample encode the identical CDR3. Here the CDR3 DNA reads TGTGCCAGCAGTTCGGGACAGGGGAATCAGCCCCAGCATTTT. Residues: CASSSGQGNQPQHF. The chain carries TRBV28 and TRBJ1-5, with 10 bases lining up with TRBD1. CDR1 MDHEN and CDR2 SYDVKM come from the germline V gene. The CDR3 covers 14 residues. The V segment lost 4 bases and the J segment 4 bases; nucleotides outside the gene matches: 1.

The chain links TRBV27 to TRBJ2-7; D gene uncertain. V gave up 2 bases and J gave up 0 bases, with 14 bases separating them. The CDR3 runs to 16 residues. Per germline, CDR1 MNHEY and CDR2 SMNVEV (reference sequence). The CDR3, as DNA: TGTGCCAGCAGTTTAAGGGCAGCCTTCGACTCCTACGAGCAGTACTTC. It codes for CASSLRAAFDSYEQYF.

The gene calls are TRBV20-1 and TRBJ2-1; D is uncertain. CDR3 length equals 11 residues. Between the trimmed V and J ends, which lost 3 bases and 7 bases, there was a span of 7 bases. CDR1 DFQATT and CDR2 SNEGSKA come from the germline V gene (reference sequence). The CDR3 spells CSASRWNEQFF. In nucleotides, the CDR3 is TGCAGTGCTAGTCGGTGGAATGAGCAGTTCTTC.

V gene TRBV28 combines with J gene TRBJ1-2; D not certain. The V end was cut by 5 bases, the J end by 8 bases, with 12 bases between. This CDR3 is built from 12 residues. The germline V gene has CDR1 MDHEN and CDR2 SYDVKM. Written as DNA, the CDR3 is TGTGCCAGCAGTCCCCCTCTGGGGGGCTACACCTTC. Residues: CASSPPLGGYTF.

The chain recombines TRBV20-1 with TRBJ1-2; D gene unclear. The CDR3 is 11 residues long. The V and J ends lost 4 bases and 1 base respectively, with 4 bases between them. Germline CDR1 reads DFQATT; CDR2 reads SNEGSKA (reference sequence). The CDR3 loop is CSATDNYGYTF. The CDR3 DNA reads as TGCAGTGCTACAGATAACTATGGCTACACCTTC.

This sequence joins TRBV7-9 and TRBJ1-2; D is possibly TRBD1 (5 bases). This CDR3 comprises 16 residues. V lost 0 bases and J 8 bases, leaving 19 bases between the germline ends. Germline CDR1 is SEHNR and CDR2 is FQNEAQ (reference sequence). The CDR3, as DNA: TGTGCCAGCAGCTTAGCCTTGGGGCAGGACTACTCAGGCTACACCTTC. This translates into CASSLALGQDYSGYTF.

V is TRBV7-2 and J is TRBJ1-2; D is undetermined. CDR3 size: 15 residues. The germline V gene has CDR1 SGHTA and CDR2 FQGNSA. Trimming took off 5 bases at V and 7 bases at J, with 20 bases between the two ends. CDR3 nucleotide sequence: TGTGCCAGCAGCCTCCGGGAGGTTCCTCGGGGTGGCTACACCTTC. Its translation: CASSLREVPRGGYTF.

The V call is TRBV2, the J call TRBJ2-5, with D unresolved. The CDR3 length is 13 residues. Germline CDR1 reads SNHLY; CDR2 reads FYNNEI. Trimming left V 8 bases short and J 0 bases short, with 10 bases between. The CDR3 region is CASGAENQETQYF. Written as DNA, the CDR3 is TGTGCCAGCGGCGCCGAGAACCAAGAGACCCAGTACTTC. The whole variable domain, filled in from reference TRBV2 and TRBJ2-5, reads EPEVTQTPSHQVTQMGQEVILRCVPISNHLYFYWYRQILGQKVEFLVSFYNNEISEKSEIFDDQFSVERPDGSNFTLKIRSTKLEDSAMYFCASGAENQETQYFGPGTRLLVL.

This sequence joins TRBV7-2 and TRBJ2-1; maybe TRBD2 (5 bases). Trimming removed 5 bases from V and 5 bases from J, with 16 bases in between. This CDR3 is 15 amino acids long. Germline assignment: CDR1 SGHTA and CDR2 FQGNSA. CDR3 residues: CASSPTGGRNNEQFF. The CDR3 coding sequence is TGTGCCAGCAGCCCCACGGGCGGGCGGAACAATGAGCAGTTCTTC.

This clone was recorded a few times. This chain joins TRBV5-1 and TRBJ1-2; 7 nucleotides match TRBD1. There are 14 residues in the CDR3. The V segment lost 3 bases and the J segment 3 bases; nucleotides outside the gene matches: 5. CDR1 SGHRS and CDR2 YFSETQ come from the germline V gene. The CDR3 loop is CASSSTGLDYGYTF. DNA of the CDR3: TGCGCCAGCAGCTCGACAGGGCTTGACTATGGCTACACCTTC.

CDR3 in amino acids: CATSRERYFNEQYF. CDR3 in DNA: TGTGCCACCAGCAGAGAAAGGTATTTCAACGAGCAGTACTTC. The chain joins TRBV15 to TRBJ2-7; no clear D. The CDR3 has 14 amino acids. V lost 0 bases to trimming and J lost 5 bases, with 11 bases between them. Germline V lookup: CDR1 LNHNV, CDR2 YYDKDF (reference sequence).

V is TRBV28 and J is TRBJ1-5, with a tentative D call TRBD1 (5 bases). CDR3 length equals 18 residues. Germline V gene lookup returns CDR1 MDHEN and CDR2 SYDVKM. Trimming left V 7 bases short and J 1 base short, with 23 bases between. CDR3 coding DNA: TGTGCCAGCACTTTCCACCTAGTCCGGGACGGCAGCAATCAGCCCCAGCATTTT. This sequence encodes CASTFHLVRDGSNQPQHF.

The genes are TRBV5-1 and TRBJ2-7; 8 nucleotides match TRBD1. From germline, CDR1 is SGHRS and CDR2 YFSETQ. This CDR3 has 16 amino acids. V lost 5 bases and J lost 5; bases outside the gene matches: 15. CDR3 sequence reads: CASSPGMLDRANEQYF. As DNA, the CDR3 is TGCGCCAGCAGTCCAGGAATGTTGGACAGGGCAAACGAGCAGTACTTC. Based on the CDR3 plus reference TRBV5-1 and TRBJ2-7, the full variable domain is KAGVTQTPRYLIKTRGQQVTLSCSPISGHRSVSWYQQTPGQGLQFLFEYFSETQRNKGNFPGRFSGRQFSNSRSEMNVSTLELGDSALYLCASSPGMLDRANEQYFGPGTRLTVT.

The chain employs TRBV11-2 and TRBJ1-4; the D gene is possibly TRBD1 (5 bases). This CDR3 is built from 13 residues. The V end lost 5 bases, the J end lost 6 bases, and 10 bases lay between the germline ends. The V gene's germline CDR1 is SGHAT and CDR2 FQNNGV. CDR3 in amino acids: CASSGDLHEKLFF. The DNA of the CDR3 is TGTGCCAGCAGCGGGGACTTGCATGAAAAACTGTTTTTT.

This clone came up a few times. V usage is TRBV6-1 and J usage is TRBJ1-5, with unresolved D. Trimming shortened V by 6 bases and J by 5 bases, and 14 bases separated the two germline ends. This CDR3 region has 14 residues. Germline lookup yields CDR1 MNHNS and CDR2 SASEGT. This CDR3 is CASSTLDRDQPQHF. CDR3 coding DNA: TGTGCCAGCAGCACTCTAGACCGAGATCAGCCCCAGCATTTT.

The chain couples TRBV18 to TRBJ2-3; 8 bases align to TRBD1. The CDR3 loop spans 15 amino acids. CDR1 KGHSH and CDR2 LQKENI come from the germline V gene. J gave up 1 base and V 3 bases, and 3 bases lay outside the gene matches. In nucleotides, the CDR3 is TGTGCCAGCTCACCTCCGACAGGGGGCACAGATACGCAGTATTTT. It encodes CASSPPTGGTDTQYF.

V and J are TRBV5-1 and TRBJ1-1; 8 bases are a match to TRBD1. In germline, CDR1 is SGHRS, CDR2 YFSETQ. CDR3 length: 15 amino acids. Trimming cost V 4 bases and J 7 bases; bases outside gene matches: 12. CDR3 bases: TGCGCCAGCAGCGTGGAAGGACAGGGATTAGATGAAGCTTTCTTT. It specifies CASSVEGQGLDEAFF. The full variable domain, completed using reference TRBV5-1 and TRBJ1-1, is KAGVTQTPRYLIKTRGQQVTLSCSPISGHRSVSWYQQTPGQGLQFLFEYFSETQRNKGNFPGRFSGRQFSNSRSEMNVSTLELGDSALYLCASSVEGQGLDEAFFGQGTRLTVV.

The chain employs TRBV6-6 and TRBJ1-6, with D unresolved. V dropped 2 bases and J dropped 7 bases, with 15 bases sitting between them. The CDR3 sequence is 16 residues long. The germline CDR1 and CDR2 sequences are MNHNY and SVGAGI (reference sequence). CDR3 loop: CASSYRPGFGNSPLHF. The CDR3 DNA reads TGTGCCAGCAGTTACCGACCGGGGTTTGGGAATTCACCCCTCCACTTT.

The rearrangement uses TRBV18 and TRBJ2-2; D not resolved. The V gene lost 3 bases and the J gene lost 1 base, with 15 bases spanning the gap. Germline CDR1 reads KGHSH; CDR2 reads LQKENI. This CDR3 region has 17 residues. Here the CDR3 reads CASSPQTYRGNTGELFF. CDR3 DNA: TGTGCCAGCTCACCGCAGACTTATCGAGGGAACACCGGGGAGCTGTTTTTT.

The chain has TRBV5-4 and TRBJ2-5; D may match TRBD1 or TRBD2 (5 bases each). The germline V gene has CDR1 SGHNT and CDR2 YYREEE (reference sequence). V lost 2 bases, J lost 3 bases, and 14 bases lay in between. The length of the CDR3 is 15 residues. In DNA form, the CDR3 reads TGTGCCAGCAGCTTCTTCCTTGGGACGGAAGAGACCCAGTACTTC. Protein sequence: CASSFFLGTEETQYF.

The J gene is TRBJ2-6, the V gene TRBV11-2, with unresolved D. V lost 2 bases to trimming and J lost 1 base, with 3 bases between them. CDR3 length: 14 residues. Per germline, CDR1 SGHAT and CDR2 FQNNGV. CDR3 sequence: CASSLQSGANVLTF. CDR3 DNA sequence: TGTGCCAGCAGCTTACAATCTGGGGCCAACGTCCTGACTTTC.

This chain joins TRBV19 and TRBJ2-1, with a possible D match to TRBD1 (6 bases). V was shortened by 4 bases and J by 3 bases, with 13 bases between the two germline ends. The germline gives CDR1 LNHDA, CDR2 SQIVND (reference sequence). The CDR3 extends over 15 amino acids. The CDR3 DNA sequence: TGTGCCAGTAGTACGTCCGGGACAAACTACAATGAGCAGTTCTTC. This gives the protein CASSTSGTNYNEQFF.

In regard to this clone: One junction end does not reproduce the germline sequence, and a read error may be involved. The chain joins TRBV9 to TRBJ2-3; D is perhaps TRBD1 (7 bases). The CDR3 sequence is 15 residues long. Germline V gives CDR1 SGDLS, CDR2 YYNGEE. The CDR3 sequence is CASSVAEGWRQGGGF. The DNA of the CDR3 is TGTGCCAGCAGCGTAGCTGAGGGGTGGAGACAGGGAGGCGGTTTT.

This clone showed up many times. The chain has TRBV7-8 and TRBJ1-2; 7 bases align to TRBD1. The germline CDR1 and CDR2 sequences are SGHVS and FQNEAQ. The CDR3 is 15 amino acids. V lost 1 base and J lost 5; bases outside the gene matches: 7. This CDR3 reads CASSLGLGRGYGYTF. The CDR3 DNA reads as TGTGCCAGCAGCTTAGGACTGGGCAGGGGGTATGGCTACACCTTC.

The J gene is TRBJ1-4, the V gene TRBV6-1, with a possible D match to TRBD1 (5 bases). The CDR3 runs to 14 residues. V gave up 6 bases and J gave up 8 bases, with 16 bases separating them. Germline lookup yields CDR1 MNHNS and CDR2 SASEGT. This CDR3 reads CASRASGPLEKLFF. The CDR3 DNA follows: TGTGCCAGCAGAGCATCGGGACCCCTAGAAAAACTGTTTTTT.

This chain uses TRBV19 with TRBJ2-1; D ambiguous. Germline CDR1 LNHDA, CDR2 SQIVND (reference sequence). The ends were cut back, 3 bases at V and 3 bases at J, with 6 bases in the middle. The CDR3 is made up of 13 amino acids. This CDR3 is CASSIGHYNEQFF. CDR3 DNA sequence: TGTGCCAGTAGTATCGGGCACTACAATGAGCAGTTCTTC.

The CDR3 reads CASSAFTGEGGRDYTF. The CDR3 DNA follows: TGTGCCAGTAGTGCCTTTACAGGTGAAGGGGGTCGGGACTACACCTTC. The chain combines TRBV19 with TRBJ1-2; the D gene is possibly TRBD1 (6 bases). V was clipped by 5 bases and J by 10 bases, with 26 bases between them. This CDR3 is built from 16 residues. Looked up from germline, CDR1 is LNHDA and CDR2 is SQIVND (reference sequence). Drawing the rest from reference TRBV19 and TRBJ1-2, the complete variable domain is DGGITQSPKYLFRKEGQNVTLSCEQNLNHDAMYWYRQDPGQGLRLIYYSQIVNDFQKGDIAEGYSVSREKKESFPLTVTSAQKNPTAFYLCASSAFTGEGGRDYTFGSGTRLTVV.

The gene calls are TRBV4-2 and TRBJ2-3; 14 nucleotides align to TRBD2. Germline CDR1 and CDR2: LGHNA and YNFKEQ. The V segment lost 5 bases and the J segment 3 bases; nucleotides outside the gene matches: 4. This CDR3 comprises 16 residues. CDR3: CASSLGTSGSTDTQYF. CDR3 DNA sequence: TGTGCCAGCAGCTTGGGGACTAGCGGGAGTACAGATACGCAGTATTTT.